This T cell receptor (beta chain) was captured by sequencing in a study of blood T cell repertoires in COVID-19. Background on the study: The study drew acute and convalescent COVID-19 samples from the United States, Italy and Spain. Nucleic acid was either cDNA or gDNA, and it came from T cells, B-cell-depleted T cells, or PBMCs.

Germline lookup yields CDR1 KGHSH and CDR2 LQKENI. V shed 3 bases and J shed 0 bases, with 15 bases lying between them. CDR3 length: 17 residues. Assay: immunoSEQ multiplex PCR; the TCRdb copy retains only in-frame clones and omits some. Of 400,000 to 500,000 clones listed, roughly 90% are singletons. This receptor was obtained from a woman aged 25 to 39 with active or convalescent COVID-19. What was sequenced was peripheral blood. This chain links TRBV18 with TRBJ1-3, with no clear D. As DNA, the CDR3 is TGTGCCAGCTCACCCGGAGGGCCTCTAAGCTCTGGAAACACCATATATTTT. Protein product: CASSPGGPLSSGNTIYF.